This T cell receptor beta chain was sequenced for a study of tumor and adjacent non-tumor tissue in lung cancer. Overall study: There were 12 adenocarcinoma, a couple of squamous cell carcinoma and 1 small cell lung cancer cases. Around 4.2 million productive TCRbeta reads were obtained per sample on average. General study results and limits: Tumor repertoires had a smaller top 100 clone share than normal lung.

Germline CDR1 reads DFQATT; CDR2 reads SNEGSKA (reference sequence). V dropped 4 bases and J dropped 5; count of bases not matched to a gene: 7. The CDR3 runs 13 residues. TCRbeta libraries were built with three rounds of nested PCR, modified from ARM-PCR. TCRdb ran MiXCR on the multiplex PCR reads and lists one entry per CDR3 protein. The profile shows approximately 100,000 distinct CDR3 sequences, about 63% of them singletons. Points on this clonotype: Antigen unknown.

This sample's RNA came from whole unsorted tissue. More than 3 cm separated this lung sample from the edge of the tumor. Chemotherapy-naive patients with new lung cancer underwent thoracic surgery in China, August–late 2014. The sequence was collected from a man aged 55 to 69 with non-small cell lung cancer. Sequencing was performed on distant non-tumor lung tissue. The rearrangement uses TRBV20-1 and TRBJ2-5, with 7 bases fitting TRBD1. The CDR3 sequence is CSAKDRVQETQYF. CDR3 in DNA: TGCAGTGCTAAAGACAGGGTACAGGAGACCCAGTACTTC.